One sample yielded the 22 T cell receptor beta chains listed below, sequenced in a study of blood T cell repertoires in COVID-19. This table comes from immunoSEQ multiplex PCR, and its TCRdb copy is limited to in-frame clones, with some not included. Of around 200,000 clones listed, 88% were seen once; the top ten hold about 1.1%. Sequencing input: peripheral blood. These receptor sequences come from a man aged 25-45 years with acute or convalescent COVID-19.

This clone showed up just once. The chain uses TRBV18 and TRBJ1-2, with 8 bases fitting TRBD1. The V gene's germline CDR1 is KGHSH and CDR2 LQKENI. V trimming: 3 bases; J trimming: 4 bases; junction bases outside the gene matches: 7. CDR3 length: 15 amino acids. Here the CDR3 DNA reads TGTGCCAGCTCACCCGGGACAGGAAAGACCTATGGCTACACCTTC. Its protein product is CASSPGTGKTYGYTF.

The rearrangement uses TRBV6-5 and TRBJ1-2; D ambiguous. The germline gives CDR1 MNHEY, CDR2 SVGAGI. This CDR3 has 15 amino acids. V was clipped by 7 bases and J by 8 bases, with 23 bases between them. CDR3 in DNA: TGTGCCAGCAAACCCCATACGGAGTTCCGTTACGGCTACACCTTC. Translation: CASKPHTEFRYGYTF.

This clone appeared once. The CDR3 region has the DNA TGTGCCAGCAGTTTAGCGGGAGTGGAGACCCAGTACTTC. The encoded protein is CASSLAGVETQYF. The chain has TRBV6-5 and TRBJ2-5; TRBD2 matches at 9 bases. From germline, CDR1 is MNHEY and CDR2 SVGAGI. This CDR3 is 13 amino acids long. J was trimmed by 5 bases and V by 4 bases; bases with no gene match: 2.

The chain carries TRBV6-5 and TRBJ1-2; D not certain. The germline V gene has CDR1 MNHEY and CDR2 SVGAGI. V was clipped by 3 bases and J by 6 bases, with 14 bases between them. The CDR3 loop spans 14 amino acids. The CDR3 reads CASSYTGGSDGYTF. CDR3 DNA sequence: TGTGCCAGCAGTTATACGGGAGGTTCGGATGGCTACACCTTC.

This clone was seen only once. The chain combines TRBV5-5 with TRBJ1-2; perhaps TRBD1 as D (6 bases). The length of the CDR3 is 16 residues. V lost 5 bases to trimming and J lost 4 bases, with 21 bases between them. The germline CDR1 and CDR2 sequences are SGHKS and YYEKEE (reference sequence). The CDR3 DNA follows: TGTGCCAGCAGTTTAGGACAGTCGAGTGCCCTCTATGGCTACACCTTC. This gives the protein CASSLGQSSALYGYTF. Looking up the rest from reference TRBV5-5 and TRBJ1-2 gives the full variable domain: DAGVTQSPTHLIKTRGQQVTLRCSPISGHKSVSWYQQVLGQGPQFIFQYYEKEERGRGNFPDRFSARQFPNYSSELNVNALLLGDSALYLCASSLGQSSALYGYTFGSGTRLTVV.

The chain employs TRBV28 and TRBJ1-4; 11 positions match TRBD1. The CDR3 covers 18 residues. The junction had 15 bases not matched to a gene; V was cut back by 5 bases and J by 7 bases. Germline values: CDR1 MDHEN, CDR2 SYDVKM. This CDR3 is CASSPSPGTGGGREKLFF. As DNA, the CDR3 is TGTGCCAGCAGTCCGTCACCCGGGACAGGGGGGGGACGTGAAAAACTGTTTTTT. The entire variable domain, with the rest obtained from reference TRBV28 and TRBJ1-4, is as follows: DVKVTQSSRYLVKRTGEKVFLECVQDMDHENMFWYRQDPGLGLRLIYFSYDVKMKEKGDIPEGYSVSREKKERFSLILESASTNQTSMYLCASSPSPGTGGGREKLFFGSGTQLSVL.

J is TRBJ2-2 and V is TRBV19; 9 bases line up with TRBD1. Germline-derived CDR1 and CDR2 are LNHDA and SQIVND (reference sequence). The V and J ends lost 9 bases and 7 bases, in that order; junction bases with no gene match: 15. CDR3 length: 16 residues. CDR3 amino acids: CASRNQRQGVDGELFF. As DNA, the CDR3 is TGTGCCAGCAGAAATCAAAGACAGGGGGTCGACGGGGAGCTGTTTTTT.

This clone was observed a few times. The chain joins TRBV30 to TRBJ1-1, with 7 bases aligning to TRBD1. The germline V gene encodes CDR1 GTSNPN and CDR2 SVGIG (reference sequence). The V gene end was trimmed by 2 bases and the J gene end by 8 bases; junction bases not matched to a gene: 23. The CDR3 extends over 18 amino acids. CDR3 nucleotide sequence: TGTGCCTGGAGTCTCAAAAGCCCTCTCGGAATCGGGACAGAAGAAGCTTTCTTT. It yields the protein CAWSLKSPLGIGTEEAFF.

The chain links TRBV7-3 to TRBJ1-2, with 7 bases identical to TRBD1. The CDR3 sequence is 15 residues long. Looked up from germline, CDR1 is SGHTA and CDR2 is FQGTGA. With V trimmed by 7 bases and J by 4 bases, 12 bases remained unmatched. Here the CDR3 DNA reads TGTGCCAGCAAAAAAGACAGGGAATCCCGCTATGGCTACACCTTC. Residues: CASKKDRESRYGYTF.

V and J are TRBV18 and TRBJ2-1, with D hard to call. V lost 4 bases and J 11 bases, leaving 12 bases between the germline ends. CDR3 size: 12 residues. The germline V gene encodes CDR1 KGHSH and CDR2 LQKENI. CDR3 protein: CASSLAATKQFF. As DNA, the CDR3 is TGTGCCAGCTCACTTGCTGCAACTAAGCAGTTCTTC.

This clone occurred once. The chain couples TRBV9 to TRBJ1-2; D gene uncertain. V lost 5 bases and J lost 7, with 9 bases in between. Looked up from germline, CDR1 is SGDLS and CDR2 is YYNGEE. The CDR3 spans 11 residues. The CDR3 here is CASSAPGGYTF. The CDR3 bases are TGTGCCAGCAGTGCACCGGGTGGCTACACCTTC. The full variable domain, completed using reference TRBV9 and TRBJ1-2, is DSGVTQTPKHLITATGQRVTLRCSPRSGDLSVYWYQQSLDQGLQFLIQYYNGEERAKGNILERFSAQQFPDLHSELNLSSLELGDSALYFCASSAPGGYTFGSGTRLTVV.

The genes are TRBV9 and TRBJ1-2; 9 positions match TRBD1. Germline values: CDR1 SGDLS, CDR2 YYNGEE. The CDR3 length is 18 residues. V trimming: 4 bases; J trimming: 8 bases; junction bases outside the gene matches: 21. Here the CDR3 reads CASSTGAGTGIGLGGYTF. CDR3 sequence (DNA): TGTGCCAGCAGCACTGGGGCCGGGACAGGGATCGGTTTGGGGGGCTACACCTTC.

The J gene is TRBJ1-3, the V gene TRBV30, with a weak D call TRBD1 (5 bases). Trimming pared 0 bases from V and 4 bases from J, leaving 13 bases between. In germline, CDR1 is GTSNPN, CDR2 SVGIG (reference sequence). The CDR3 extends over 15 amino acids. CDR3 amino acids: CAWSVGGWAGNTIYF. The CDR3 DNA sequence: TGTGCCTGGAGTGTCGGGGGTTGGGCGGGAAACACCATATATTTT.

The gene calls are TRBV10-2 and TRBJ2-5; TRBD2 matches at 12 bases. J was trimmed by 5 bases and V by 6 bases; bases with no gene match: 4. The CDR3 totals 14 residues. Germline V gene data show CDR1 as WSHSY and CDR2 as SAAADI. CDR3 nucleotides: TGCGCCAGCAGGACTAGCGGGAGTGGGGAGACCCAGTACTTC. It codes for CASRTSGSGETQYF.

J is TRBJ2-1 and V is TRBV13, with 7 bases aligning to TRBD1. V lost 2 bases, J lost 6 bases, and 7 bases stayed unmatched. The CDR3 covers 15 residues. Germline V gives CDR1 PRHDT, CDR2 FYEKMQ (reference sequence). Written as DNA, the CDR3 is TGTGCCAGCAGCTTACCCCAGACAGGGCGCAATGAGCAGTTCTTC. It is translated as CASSLPQTGRNEQFF.

The CDR3 protein is CTSSQDGRFGANVLTF. The CDR3 DNA follows: TGCACCAGCAGCCAAGATGGCAGGTTTGGGGCCAACGTCCTGACTTTC. The rearrangement uses TRBV1 and TRBJ2-6; TRBD1, the table's D call, was not compared with the DNA. TRBV1 is annotated as a pseudogene. The CDR3 is 16 amino acids.

The chain combines TRBV7-3 with TRBJ2-3, with D possibly TRBD2 on 6 matching bases. This CDR3 has 18 residues. Trimming cost V 2 bases and J 1 base, with 19 bases left between them. Looked up from germline, CDR1 is SGHTA and CDR2 is FQGTGA. CDR3 amino acids: CASSLLPRLGGRTDTQYF. The CDR3 DNA reads TGTGCCAGCAGCTTATTGCCCCGTCTAGGAGGGCGCACAGATACGCAGTATTTT.

This clone came up once. The chain recombines TRBV29-1 with TRBJ2-4, with 11 bases fitting TRBD2. Trimming removed 5 bases from V and 8 bases from J; junction bases left unmatched: 8. The CDR3 sequence is 14 residues long. The germline CDR1 and CDR2 sequences are SQVTM and ANQGSEA. The CDR3 DNA is TGCAGCGTTTCTTCGACTAGCGGGGCTCACATTCAGTACTTC. It encodes CSVSSTSGAHIQYF.

V gene TRBV6-5 combines with J gene TRBJ1-6; perhaps TRBD1 as D (5 bases). CDR1 is MNHEY and CDR2 is SVGAGI in the germline V gene. V lost 7 bases and J lost 6, with 13 bases in between. CDR3 size: 14 residues. The chain's CDR3 is CASKVQGSNSPLHF. The CDR3 coding sequence is TGTGCCAGCAAGGTCCAGGGCTCTAATTCACCCCTCCACTTT.

J is TRBJ2-4 and V is TRBV18, with a weak D call TRBD2 (6 bases). This CDR3 is 13 amino acids long. Germline V CDR1 and CDR2: KGHSH, LQKENI. V shed 6 bases and J shed 8 bases, with 14 bases lying between them. The CDR3 spells CASSPRREDIQYF. The CDR3 DNA follows: TGTGCCAGCTCCCCCAGGAGGGAAGACATTCAGTACTTC. The whole variable domain, filled in from reference TRBV18 and TRBJ2-4, reads NAGVMQNPRHLVRRRGQEARLRCSPMKGHSHVYWYRQLPEEGLKFMVYLQKENIIDESGMPKERFSAEFPKEGPSILRIQQVVRGDSAAYFCASSPRREDIQYFGAGTRLSVL.

The chain uses TRBV30 and TRBJ2-1, with 9 bases aligning to TRBD2. The V gene end was trimmed by 4 bases and the J gene end by 2 bases; junction bases not matched to a gene: 3. Per the germline V gene, CDR1 is GTSNPN and CDR2 is SVGIG (reference sequence). The CDR3 runs 14 residues. CDR3 coding DNA: TGTGCCTGGAAGGGCGGGGGGGCCTACAATGAGCAGTTCTTC. The encoded protein is CAWKGGGAYNEQFF. Together with reference TRBV30 and TRBJ2-1, the CDR3 gives the full variable domain: SQTIHQWPATLVQPVGSPLSLECTVEGTSNPNLYWYRQAAGRGLQLLFYSVGIGQISSEVPQNLSASRPQDRQFILSSKKLLLSDSGFYLCAWKGGGAYNEQFFGPGTRLTVL.

This clone was counted once. The chain is built from TRBV7-9 and TRBJ2-7, with a possible D match to TRBD2 (6 bases). Germline V gene sequence: CDR1 SEHNR, CDR2 FQNEAQ (reference sequence). The CDR3 contains 15 residues. V gave up 1 base and J gave up 4 bases, with 14 bases separating them. In DNA form, the CDR3 reads TGTGCCAGCAGCTTAGTGCGGGGAGGTATTTACGAGCAGTACTTC. It is translated as CASSLVRGGIYEQYF.